This TCR beta chain was identified in a study of T cell responses to AZD1222 COVID-19 vaccine. Some clones are missing from TCRdb's copy, which holds only in-frame ones; the method was immunoSEQ multiplex PCR. Of roughly 100,000 clones listed, approximately 88% are singletons. The CDR3 sequence is 16 residues long. Germline-derived CDR1 and CDR2 are SGHTA and FQGNSA. Unmatched junction bases numbered 1, after V lost 0 bases and J lost 1 base. This chain links TRBV7-2 with TRBJ2-5; 11 positions match TRBD2. This clonotype was sampled from an adult in good health. The source material was peripheral blood, sampled on day 0 of AZD1222 vaccination. CDR3 loop: CASSLAGLAGQETQYF. Written as DNA, the CDR3 is TGTGCCAGCAGCTTAGCAGGACTAGCGGGCCAAGAGACCCAGTACTTC.